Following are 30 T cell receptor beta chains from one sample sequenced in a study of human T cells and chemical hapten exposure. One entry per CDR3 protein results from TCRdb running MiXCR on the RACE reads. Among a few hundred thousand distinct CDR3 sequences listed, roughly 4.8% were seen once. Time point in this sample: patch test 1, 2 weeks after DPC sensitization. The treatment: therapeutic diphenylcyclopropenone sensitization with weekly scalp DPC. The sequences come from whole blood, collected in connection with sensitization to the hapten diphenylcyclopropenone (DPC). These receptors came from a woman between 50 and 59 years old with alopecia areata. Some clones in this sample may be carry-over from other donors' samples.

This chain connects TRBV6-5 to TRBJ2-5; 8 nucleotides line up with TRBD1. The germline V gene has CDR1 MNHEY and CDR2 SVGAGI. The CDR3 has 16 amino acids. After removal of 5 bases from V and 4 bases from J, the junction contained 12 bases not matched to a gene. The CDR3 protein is CASSRRTGYARETQYF. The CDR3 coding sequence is TGTGCCAGCAGTCGCCGGACAGGGTACGCCAGAGAGACCCAGTACTTC.

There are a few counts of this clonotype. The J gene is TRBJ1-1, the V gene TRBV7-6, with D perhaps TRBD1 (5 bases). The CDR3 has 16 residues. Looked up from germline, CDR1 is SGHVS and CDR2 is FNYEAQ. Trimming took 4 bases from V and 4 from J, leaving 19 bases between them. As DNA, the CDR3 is TGTGCCAGCAGCTCGACCCCTAAGGGGCAGAGCACTGAAGCTTTCTTT. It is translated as CASSSTPKGQSTEAFF.

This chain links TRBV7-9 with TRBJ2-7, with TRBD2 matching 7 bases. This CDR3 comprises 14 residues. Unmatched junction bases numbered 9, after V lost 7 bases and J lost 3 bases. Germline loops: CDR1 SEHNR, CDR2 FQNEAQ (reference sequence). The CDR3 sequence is CASTPVAGRYEQYF. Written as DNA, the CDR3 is TGTGCCAGCACCCCCGTAGCGGGCCGCTACGAGCAGTACTTC. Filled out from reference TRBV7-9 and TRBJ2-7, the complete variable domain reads DTGVSQNPRHKITKRGQNVTFRCDPISEHNRLYWYRQTLGQGPEFLTYFQNEAQLEKSRLLSDRFSAERPKGSFSTLEIQRTEQGDSAMYLCASTPVAGRYEQYFGPGTRLTVT.

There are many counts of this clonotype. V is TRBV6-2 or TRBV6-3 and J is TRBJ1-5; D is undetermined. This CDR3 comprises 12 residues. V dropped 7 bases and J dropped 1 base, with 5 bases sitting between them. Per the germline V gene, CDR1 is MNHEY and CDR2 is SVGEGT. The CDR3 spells CASTKSNQPQHF. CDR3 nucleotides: TGTGCCAGCACCAAGAGCAATCAGCCCCAGCATTTT.

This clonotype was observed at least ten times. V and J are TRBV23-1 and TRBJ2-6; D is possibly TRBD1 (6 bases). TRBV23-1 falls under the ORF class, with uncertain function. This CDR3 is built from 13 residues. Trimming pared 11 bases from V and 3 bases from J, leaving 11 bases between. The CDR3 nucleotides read TGCGCCTATGGGGGCTTTGGGGCCAACGTCCTGACTTTC. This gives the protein CAYGGFGANVLTF.

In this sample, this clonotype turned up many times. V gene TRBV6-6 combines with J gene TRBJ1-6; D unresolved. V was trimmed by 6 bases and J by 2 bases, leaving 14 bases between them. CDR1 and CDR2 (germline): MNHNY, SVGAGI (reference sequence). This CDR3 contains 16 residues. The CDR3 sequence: CASSPTLRPYNSPLHF. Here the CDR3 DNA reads TGTGCCAGCAGCCCCACCTTACGGCCCTATAATTCACCCCTCCACTTT.

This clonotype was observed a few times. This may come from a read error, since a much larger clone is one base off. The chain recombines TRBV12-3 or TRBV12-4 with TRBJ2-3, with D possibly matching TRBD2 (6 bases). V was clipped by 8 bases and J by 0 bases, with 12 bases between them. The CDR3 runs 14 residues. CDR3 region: CASGPRGSTDTQYF. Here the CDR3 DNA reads TGTGCCAGCGGTCCGCGGGGTAGCACAGATACGCAGTATTTT.

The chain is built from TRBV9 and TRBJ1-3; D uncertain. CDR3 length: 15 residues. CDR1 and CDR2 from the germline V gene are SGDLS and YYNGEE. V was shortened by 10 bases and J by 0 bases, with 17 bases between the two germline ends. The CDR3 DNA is TGTGCCGGCATGCCTGCTCTAGGCTCTGGAAACACCATATATTTT. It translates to CAGMPALGSGNTIYF.

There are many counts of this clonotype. The CDR3 is CASSYSALGVAPLHF. As DNA, the CDR3 is TGTGCCAGCAGTTACTCGGCCCTGGGTGTTGCACCCCTCCACTTT. This chain uses TRBV6-5 with TRBJ1-6; D remains unclear. The germline V gene encodes CDR1 MNHEY and CDR2 SVGAGI. With 0 bases removed from V and 11 bases from J, the gap between germline ends came to 14 bases. CDR3 size: 15 residues.

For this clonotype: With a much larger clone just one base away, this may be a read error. Here the CDR3 reads CASSAIGTALYDEQFF. CDR3 bases: TGTGCCAGCAGTGCTATTGGGACGGCATTATACGATGAGCAGTTCTTC. The chain has TRBV12-3 or TRBV12-4 and TRBJ2-1, with D perhaps matching TRBD1 or TRBD2 (5 bases each). V was shortened by 5 bases and J by 8 bases, with 22 bases between the two germline ends. The CDR3 is made up of 16 amino acids.

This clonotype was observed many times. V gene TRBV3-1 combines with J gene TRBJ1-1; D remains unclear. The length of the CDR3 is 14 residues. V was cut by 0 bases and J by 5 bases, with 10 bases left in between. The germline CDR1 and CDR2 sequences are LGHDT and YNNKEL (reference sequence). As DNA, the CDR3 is TGTGCCAGCAGCCAAGAACCCGGTGCGACTGAAGCTTTCTTT. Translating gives CASSQEPGATEAFF.

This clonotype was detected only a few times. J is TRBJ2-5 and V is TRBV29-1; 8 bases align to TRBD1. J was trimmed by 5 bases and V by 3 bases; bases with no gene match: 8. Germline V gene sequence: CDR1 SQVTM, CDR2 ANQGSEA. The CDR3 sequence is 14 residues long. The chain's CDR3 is CSVESDRGRETQYF. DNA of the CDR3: TGCAGCGTTGAGAGCGACAGGGGACGGGAGACCCAGTACTTC.

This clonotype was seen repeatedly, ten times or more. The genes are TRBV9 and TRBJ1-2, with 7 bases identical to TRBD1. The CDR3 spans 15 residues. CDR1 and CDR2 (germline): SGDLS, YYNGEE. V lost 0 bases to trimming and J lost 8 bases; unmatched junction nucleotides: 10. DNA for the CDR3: TGTGCCAGCAGCGTAGACACCAGACAGGGACAGGGCTACACCTTC. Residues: CASSVDTRQGQGYTF.

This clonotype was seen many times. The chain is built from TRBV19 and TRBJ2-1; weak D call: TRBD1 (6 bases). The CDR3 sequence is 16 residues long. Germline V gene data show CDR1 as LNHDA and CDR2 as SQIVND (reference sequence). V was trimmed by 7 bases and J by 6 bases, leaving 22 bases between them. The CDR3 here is CASNPRGPPPGNEQFF. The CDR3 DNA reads TGTGCCAGTAACCCCAGGGGTCCTCCCCCTGGCAATGAGCAGTTCTTC.

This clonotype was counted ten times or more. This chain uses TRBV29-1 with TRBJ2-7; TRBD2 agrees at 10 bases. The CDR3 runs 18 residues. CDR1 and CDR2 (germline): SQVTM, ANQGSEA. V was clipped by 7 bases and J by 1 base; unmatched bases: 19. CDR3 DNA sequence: TGCAGCGCTACAGCCTTCGGGGCTAGCGGGGGCCGTTCCTACGAGCAGTACTTC. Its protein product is CSATAFGASGGRSYEQYF.

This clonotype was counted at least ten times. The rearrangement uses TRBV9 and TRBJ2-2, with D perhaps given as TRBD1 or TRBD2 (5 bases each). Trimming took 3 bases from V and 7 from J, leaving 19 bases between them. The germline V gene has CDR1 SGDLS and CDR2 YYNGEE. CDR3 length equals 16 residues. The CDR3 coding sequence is TGTGCCAGCAGCGAGGGGTCGTCGGGCGCGGGCGGGGAGCTGTTTTTT. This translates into CASSEGSSGAGGELFF.

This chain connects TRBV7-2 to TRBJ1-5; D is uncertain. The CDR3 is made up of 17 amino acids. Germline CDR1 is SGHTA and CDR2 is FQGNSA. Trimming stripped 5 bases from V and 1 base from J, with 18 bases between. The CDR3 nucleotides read TGTGCCAGCAGCCCGGGCGAAGGGCGGTTGAGCAATCAGCCCCAGCATTTT. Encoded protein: CASSPGEGRLSNQPQHF. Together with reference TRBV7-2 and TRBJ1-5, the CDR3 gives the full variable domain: GAGVSQSPSNKVTEKGKDVELRCDPISGHTALYWYRQSLGQGLEFLIYFQGNSAPDKSGLPSDRFSAERTGGSVSTLTIQRTQQEDSAVYLCASSPGEGRLSNQPQHFGDGTRLSIL.

CDR3 protein: CASSIGANYNEQFF. The CDR3 DNA is TGTGCCAGTAGTATAGGGGCCAACTACAATGAGCAGTTCTTC. The chain has TRBV19 and TRBJ2-1; no clear D gene. The germline V gene has CDR1 LNHDA and CDR2 SQIVND (reference sequence). This CDR3 is built from 14 residues. Trimming took off 1 base at V and 3 bases at J, with 7 bases between the two ends.

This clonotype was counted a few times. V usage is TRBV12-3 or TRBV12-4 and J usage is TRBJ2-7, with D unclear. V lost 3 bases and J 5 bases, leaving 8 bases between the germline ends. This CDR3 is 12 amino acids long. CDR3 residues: CASSFRTHEQYF. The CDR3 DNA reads TGTGCCAGCAGTTTTAGAACCCACGAGCAGTACTTC.

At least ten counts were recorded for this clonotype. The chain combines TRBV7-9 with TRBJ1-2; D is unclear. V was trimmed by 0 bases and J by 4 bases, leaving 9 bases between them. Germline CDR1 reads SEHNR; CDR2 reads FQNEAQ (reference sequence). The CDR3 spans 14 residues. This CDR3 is CASSLATQIYGYTF. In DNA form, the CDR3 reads TGTGCCAGCAGCTTAGCGACGCAGATCTATGGCTACACCTTC.

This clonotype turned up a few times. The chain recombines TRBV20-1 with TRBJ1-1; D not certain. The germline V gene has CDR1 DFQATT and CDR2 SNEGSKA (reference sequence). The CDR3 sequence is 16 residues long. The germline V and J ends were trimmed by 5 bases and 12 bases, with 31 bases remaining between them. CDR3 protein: CSAPAPGRVNTEASFF. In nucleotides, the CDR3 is TGCAGTGCTCCCGCCCCGGGAAGGGTGAACACTGAAGCTTCTTTCTTT.

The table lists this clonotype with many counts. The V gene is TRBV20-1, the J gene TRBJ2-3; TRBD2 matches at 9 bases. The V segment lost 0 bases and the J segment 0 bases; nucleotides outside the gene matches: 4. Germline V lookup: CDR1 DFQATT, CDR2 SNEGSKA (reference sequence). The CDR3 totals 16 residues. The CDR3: CSARDWTSESTDTQYF. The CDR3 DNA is TGCAGTGCTAGAGACTGGACTAGCGAAAGCACAGATACGCAGTATTTT.

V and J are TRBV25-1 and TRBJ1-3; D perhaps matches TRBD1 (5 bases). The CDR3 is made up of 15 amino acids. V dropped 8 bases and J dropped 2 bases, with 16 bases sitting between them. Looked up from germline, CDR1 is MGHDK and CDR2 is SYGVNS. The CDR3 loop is CASVNAGGAGNTIYF. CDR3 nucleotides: TGTGCCAGCGTAAACGCCGGAGGGGCTGGAAACACCATATATTTT.

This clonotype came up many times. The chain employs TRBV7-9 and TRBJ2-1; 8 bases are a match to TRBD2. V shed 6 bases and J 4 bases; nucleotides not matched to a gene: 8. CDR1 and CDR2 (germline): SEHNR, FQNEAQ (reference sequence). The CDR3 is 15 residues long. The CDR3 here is CASSPSGGLYNEQFF. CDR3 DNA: TGTGCCAGCAGTCCGAGCGGGGGACTATACAATGAGCAGTTCTTC.

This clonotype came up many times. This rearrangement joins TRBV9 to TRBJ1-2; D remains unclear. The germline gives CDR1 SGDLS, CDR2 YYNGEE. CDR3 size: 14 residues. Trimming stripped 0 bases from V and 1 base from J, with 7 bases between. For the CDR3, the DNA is TGTGCCAGCAGCGTAGCCGGGAGTAACTATGGCTACACCTTC. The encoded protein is CASSVAGSNYGYTF.

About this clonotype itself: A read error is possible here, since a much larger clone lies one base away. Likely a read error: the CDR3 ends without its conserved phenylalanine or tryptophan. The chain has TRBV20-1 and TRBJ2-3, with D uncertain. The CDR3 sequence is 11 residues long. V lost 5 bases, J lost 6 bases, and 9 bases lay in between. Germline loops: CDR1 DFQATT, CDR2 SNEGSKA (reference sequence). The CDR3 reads CSAPRRDTQYL. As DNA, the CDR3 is TGCAGTGCTCCTCGACGGGATACGCAGTATTTA.

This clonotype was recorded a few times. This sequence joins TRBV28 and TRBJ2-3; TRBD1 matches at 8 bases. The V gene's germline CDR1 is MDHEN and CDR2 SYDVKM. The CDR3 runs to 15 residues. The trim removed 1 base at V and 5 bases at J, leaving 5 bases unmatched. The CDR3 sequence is CASSLFQGAGDTQYF. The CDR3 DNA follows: TGTGCCAGCAGTTTATTCCAGGGGGCTGGAGATACGCAGTATTTT.

CDR3 protein: CASSTSTGGLGETQYF. Here the CDR3 DNA reads TGTGCCAGCAGTACCTCGACAGGGGGCCTAGGGGAGACCCAGTACTTC. The J gene is TRBJ2-5, the V gene TRBV6-1, with TRBD1 matching over 10 bases. The ends lost 5 bases at V and 5 bases at J; junction bases unmatched: 11. Germline assignment: CDR1 MNHNS and CDR2 SASEGT. The CDR3 has 16 amino acids.

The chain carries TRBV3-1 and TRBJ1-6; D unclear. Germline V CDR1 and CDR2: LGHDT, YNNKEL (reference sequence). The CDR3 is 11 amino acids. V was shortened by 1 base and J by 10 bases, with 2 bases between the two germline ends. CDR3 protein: CASSQASPLHF. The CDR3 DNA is TGTGCCAGCAGCCAAGCCTCACCCCTCCACTTT.

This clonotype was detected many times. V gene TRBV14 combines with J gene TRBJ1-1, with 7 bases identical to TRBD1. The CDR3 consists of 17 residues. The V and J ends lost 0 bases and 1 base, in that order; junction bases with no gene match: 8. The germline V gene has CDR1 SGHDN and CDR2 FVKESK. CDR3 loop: CASSQDYSGTANTEAFF. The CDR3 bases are TGTGCCAGCAGCCAAGACTACTCCGGGACAGCGAACACTGAAGCTTTCTTT. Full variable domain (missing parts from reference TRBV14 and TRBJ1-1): EAGVTQFPSHSVIEKGQTVTLRCDPISGHDNLYWYRRVMGKEIKFLLHFVKESKQDESGMPNNRFLAERTGGTYSTLKVQPAELEDSGVYFCASSQDYSGTANTEAFFGQGTRLTVV.